This entry lists 17 T cell receptor delta chains sequenced from one sample in a study of human gamma delta and Vdelta1 T cells. The antigens of these receptors remain unknown. TCRdb redid clone calling on the PCR reads using CATT. The sample has some 14,000 delta-chain clones; roughly 45% are singletons. The sequenced sample consisted of Vdelta1 gamma-delta T cells from blood grown in culture (DOT cells). The receptor set was obtained from a human donor in good health.

This clone was observed a handful of times. The chain joins TRDV1 to TRDJ1, with a weak D call TRDD3 (5 bases). Germline loops: CDR1 TSWWSYY, CDR2 QGS. V gave up 11 bases and J gave up 0 bases, with 49 bases separating them. The CDR3 spans 25 residues. The CDR3 sequence is CATLGVLGSTRDARASPPYTDKLIF. The CDR3 nucleotides read TGTGCTACTCTTGGAGTATTGGGGTCCACAAGGGATGCGAGGGCATCCCCACCGTACACCGATAAACTCATCTTT.

The chain couples TRDV1 to TRDJ1; TRDD3 matches at 9 bases. In germline, CDR1 is TSWWSYY, CDR2 QGS. The junction had 12 bases not matched to a gene; V was cut back by 0 bases and J by 1 base. The CDR3 extends over 19 amino acids. The CDR3 DNA follows: TGTGCTCTTGGGGAACTTTCGCTACGGGGATACGCGGGCACCGATAAACTCATCTTT. It yields the protein CALGELSLRGYAGTDKLIF.

This clone occurred a few times. The rearrangement links TRDV2 to TRDJ3; 7 bases are shared with TRDD3. Per germline, CDR1 GEAIGNYY and CDR2 EKD. V shed 7 bases, J shed 1 base, and the junction held 3 bases outside the gene matches. This CDR3 is 15 amino acids long. Here the CDR3 DNA reads TGTGCCTGGCCGGATACGTCCTGGGACACCCGACAGATGTTTTTC. This codes for CAWPDTSWDTRQMFF.

The chain links TRDV1 to TRDJ1; TRDD3 agrees at 11 bases. Germline-derived CDR1 and CDR2 are TSWWSYY and QGS. The CDR3 is 22 residues long. The V and J ends lost 0 bases and 0 bases, in that order; junction bases with no gene match: 18. CDR3 nucleotides: TGTGCTCTTGGGGAACTCTACGCGATTGGGGGATACGAGGGAGGGTACACCGATAAACTCATCTTT. Translating it yields CALGELYAIGGYEGGYTDKLIF.

About this clone: The sample contains more than one DNA sequence encoding this CDR3. This chain uses TRDV1 with TRDJ1, with 13 bases that match TRDD3. This CDR3 has 21 amino acids. V lost 2 bases to trimming and J lost 1 base; unmatched junction nucleotides: 16. Germline lookup yields CDR1 TSWWSYY and CDR2 QGS. The CDR3 loop is CALGERSGLGDTQFSTDKLIF. The CDR3 DNA reads as TGTGCTCTTGGGGAAAGATCAGGACTGGGGGATACGCAGTTTTCCACCGATAAACTCATCTTT.

This chain connects TRDV1 to TRDJ1, with 11 nucleotides matching TRDD3. The CDR3 is 17 amino acids. Germline values: CDR1 TSWWSYY, CDR2 QGS. Trimming took 2 bases from V and 0 from J; bases not matched to a gene: 5. The CDR3: CALGERVLGDNTDKLIF. CDR3 nucleotide sequence: TGTGCTCTTGGGGAAAGGGTACTGGGGGATAACACCGATAAACTCATCTTT.

This clone is medium-sized in the sample. The chain combines TRDV1 with TRDJ1; the match to TRDD2 covers 9 bases. Germline V gene sequence: CDR1 TSWWSYY, CDR2 QGS. V shed 0 bases, J shed 1 base, and the junction held 21 bases outside the gene matches. This CDR3 has 22 residues. CDR3 in amino acids: CALGELPLPTVGIFSATDKLIF. The CDR3 region has the DNA TGTGCTCTTGGGGAACTTCCCCTTCCTACTGTGGGGATTTTTTCGGCCACCGATAAACTCATCTTT.

This clone is medium-sized (0.01 to 0.1%) within its sample. V usage is TRDV1 and J usage is TRDJ1; TRDD2 matches 7 bases. The CDR3 is 19 amino acids. Trimming took 5 bases from V and 0 from J; bases not matched to a gene: 18. Germline assignment: CDR1 TSWWSYY and CDR2 QGS. CDR3 coding DNA: TGTGCTCTTGGGTCACACCCGGCCTTCCTTGGACCCAACACCGATAAACTCATCTTT. Translating it yields CALGSHPAFLGPNTDKLIF.

V gene TRDV1 combines with J gene TRDJ1; 8 nucleotides agree with TRDD3. The germline V gene has CDR1 TSWWSYY and CDR2 QGS. The length of the CDR3 is 19 residues. V lost 2 bases and J lost 2; bases outside the gene matches: 16. The CDR3 region is CALGEYRNRGIWVTDKLIF. DNA for the CDR3: TGTGCTCTTGGGGAATATCGTAACCGGGGGATATGGGTAACCGATAAACTCATCTTT.

This clone was observed a handful of times. The chain employs TRDV1 and TRDJ1, with D tentatively TRDD3 (8 bases). CDR1 is TSWWSYY, CDR2 QGS, per germline. V was trimmed by 3 bases and J by 0 bases, leaving 26 bases between them. The CDR3 loop spans 20 amino acids. The DNA of the CDR3 is TGTGCTCTTGGGGATCCTTCCTTCTATAGGGGATACCCTTACACCGATAAACTCATCTTT. It is translated as CALGDPSFYRGYPYTDKLIF.

V usage is TRDV1 and J usage is TRDJ1, with D maybe TRDD2 (6 bases). Trimming stripped 4 bases from V and 7 bases from J, with 40 bases between. This CDR3 is built from 22 residues. The germline gives CDR1 TSWWSYY, CDR2 QGS. CDR3 loop: CALGVHRPSPGSWETLSCKLIF. The CDR3 coding sequence is TGTGCTCTTGGGGTCCACCGGCCTTCCCCCGGCAGCTGGGAGACTCTGTCCTGTAAACTCATCTTT.

This clone was counted a few times. The chain recombines TRAV29/DV5 with TRDJ1; D might be TRDD2 or TRDD3, each matching 7 bases. The V and J ends lost 4 bases and 0 bases respectively, with 34 bases between them. Germline-derived CDR1 and CDR2 are NSMFDY and ISSIKDK. The CDR3 runs 21 residues. CDR3 sequence: CAAVQFSYVGDSRQYTDKLIF. The CDR3 region has the DNA TGTGCAGCAGTTCAGTTTTCCTACGTGGGGGACTCAAGACAGTACACCGATAAACTCATCTTT.

Remarks on this clone: Other nucleotide sequences in the sample specify the same CDR3. The chain combines TRDV1 with TRDJ1; D is unclear. The V gene's germline CDR1 is TSWWSYY and CDR2 QGS. This CDR3 has 17 amino acids. V lost 3 bases and J 0 bases, leaving 17 bases between the germline ends. CDR3 in amino acids: CALGELKLSLYTDKLIF. The CDR3, as DNA: TGTGCTCTTGGGGAGCTAAAGCTATCCTTGTACACCGATAAACTCATCTTT.

J is TRDJ1 and V is TRDV1; tentatively, D is TRDD3 (6 bases). Germline lookup yields CDR1 TSWWSYY and CDR2 QGS. CDR3 size: 22 residues. With 5 bases removed from V and 0 bases from J, the gap between germline ends came to 34 bases. CDR3 residues: CALGTPFPVCGSGDQHTDKLIF. CDR3 nucleotide sequence: TGTGCTCTTGGGACCCCTTTTCCCGTATGCGGGTCTGGGGATCAACACACCGATAAACTCATCTTT.

This clone turned up a few times. V and J are TRDV1 and TRDJ1; 12 bases match TRDD3. The CDR3 spans 17 residues. Germline CDR1 TSWWSYY, CDR2 QGS. With V trimmed by 6 bases and J by 2 bases, 10 bases remained unmatched. This CDR3 reads CALGVTTGGYTTDKLIF. The CDR3 nucleotides read TGTGCTCTTGGAGTCACTACTGGGGGATACACTACCGATAAACTCATCTTT.

The rearrangement joins TRDV1 to TRDJ1; 12 nucleotides line up with TRDD3. V was pared by 3 bases and J by 2 bases, with 19 bases of the junction left unmatched. The CDR3 totals 21 residues. Germline CDR1 TSWWSYY, CDR2 QGS. CDR3 amino acids: CALGDRLSFVLGDTRTDKLIF. Written as DNA, the CDR3 is TGTGCTCTTGGGGATCGTCTTTCCTTCGTACTGGGGGATACTCGGACCGATAAACTCATCTTT.

The chain links TRDV1 to TRDJ1; the match to TRDD3 covers 12 bases. Germline CDR1 TSWWSYY, CDR2 QGS. CDR3 length: 22 amino acids. J lost 10 bases, V lost 0 bases, and 27 bases had no gene match. CDR3 amino acids: CALGELTGPKLGPYWGIQALIF. CDR3 sequence (DNA): TGTGCTCTTGGGGAACTCACAGGCCCCAAACTGGGACCTTACTGGGGGATACAGGCACTCATCTTT.